This TCR beta chain was recovered during a study of identical twins. Whole-study findings and limits: Those out-of-frame alpha sequences shared by twins showed an excess of low generation probability.

As regards this clonotype: Its target is unknown.

Looked up from germline, CDR1 is MGHRA and CDR2 is YSYEKL. This CDR3 has 16 residues. The V gene end was trimmed by 1 base and the J gene end by 4 bases; junction bases not matched to a gene: 9. TCRdb independently ran MiXCR on the 5' RACE reads; one entry per CDR3 protein. The top ten hold around 0.48% of the sample, which has 510,000 or so distinct CDR3 sequences, nearly 15% seen once. These data also formed part of another study, on yellow fever vaccine responses in identical twins.

Sequenced input: CD4+ T cells sorted from blood. J is TRBJ1-1 and V is TRBV4-1, with 7 positions matching TRBD1. The sequence was collected from a woman between 18 and 29 years old in good health. For the CDR3, the DNA is TGCGCCAGCAGCCAAGTTCACCCGGGACAGATCACTGAAGCTTTCTTT. It codes for CASSQVHPGQITEAFF.